A selection of T cell receptor beta chains follows, all from one sample in a study of T cells in Graves' hyperthyroidism and ophthalmopathy. TCRdb fed the multiplex PCR reads into MiXCR, producing one record per CDR3 protein. The sample shows about 400,000 distinct CDR3 sequences, over 12% of them seen only once. The sample comprised blood. The receptors were gathered from a man in his fifties or sixties with Graves' ophthalmopathy. CDR3s include the opening cysteine and the closing phenylalanine or tryptophan. A D gene is named only where the DNA matches it firmly. The size entry is marked missing in some rows and otherwise reads once, few, many or a size class.

v_call	clone_size	j_call	d_call	cdr3_aa	cdr3_nt
TRBV14	.	TRBJ2-1	.	CASSQLRGLGNSYNEQFF	TGTGCCAGCAGCCAATTACGGGGGCTAGGTAACTCCTACAATGAGCAGTTCTTC
TRBV7-6	.	TRBJ2-3	TRBD2	CASSLDTWEGRTDTQYF	TGTGCCAGCAGCTTAGATACGTGGGAGGGCCGCACAGATACGCAGTATTTT
TRBV9	few	TRBJ2-1	TRBD2	CASSVGTSGSGNEQFF	TGTGCCAGCAGCGTAGGGACTAGCGGGAGTGGAAATGAGCAGTTCTTC
TRBV5-6	many	TRBJ2-5	TRBD1	CASSWTGDREGETQYF	TGTGCCAGCAGCTGGACCGGGGACAGGGAGGGAGAGACCCAGTACTTC
TRBV5-6	many	TRBJ2-7	TRBD1	CASSQGQGAYYEQYF	TGTGCCAGCAGCCAAGGACAGGGGGCCTATTACGAGCAGTACTTC
TRBV15	.	TRBJ2-3	.	CATSTISTDTQYF	TGTGCCACCAGCACGATTAGTACAGATACGCAGTATTTT
TRBV5-1	many	TRBJ2-7	.	CASSLAVIGTSPVEQYF	TGCGCCAGCAGCTTGGCCGTCATCGGGACTTCGCCCGTTGAGCAGTACTTC
TRBV28	.	TRBJ2-5	.	CASRGTSPTETQYF	TGTGCCAGCAGGGGGACATCCCCCACAGAGACCCAGTACTTC
TRBV18	many	TRBJ2-7	.	CASSPMGLGEQYF	TGTGCCAGCTCACCAATGGGGCTTGGGGAGCAGTACTTC
TRBV29-1	.	TRBJ2-7	TRBD2	CSVEGEQSGAYEQYF	TGCAGCGTTGAAGGGGAACAAAGCGGGGCCTACGAGCAGTACTTC
TRBV12-3/TRBV12-4	many	TRBJ2-3	.	CGWADSTDTQYF	TGTGGCTGGGCAGATAGCACAGATACGCAGTATTTT
TRBV12-3/TRBV12-4	many	TRBJ2-5	.	CASSTGETQYF	TGTGCCAGCAGTACAGGGGAGACCCAGTACTTC
TRBV30	many	TRBJ2-7	.	CACQLVAPRPYEQYF	TGTGCCTGCCAATTGGTAGCCCCCAGGCCGTACGAGCAGTACTTC
TRBV18	many	TRBJ2-3	.	CASSPRNLTSTDTQYF	TGTGCCAGCTCACCCCGAAACCTTACTAGCACAGATACGCAGTATTTT
TRBV6-1	.	TRBJ2-1	.	CASSTSWGPYNEQFF	TGTGCCAGCAGTACAAGCTGGGGTCCCTACAATGAGCAGTTCTTC
TRBV28	many	TRBJ1-1	.	CASRERGTEAFF	TGTGCCAGCCGGGAGCGGGGCACTGAAGCTTTCTTT
TRBV24-1	.	TRBJ2-2	.	CASTGTTGELFF	TGTGCCTCTACAGGGACCACCGGGGAGCTGTTTTTT
TRBV30	many	TRBJ2-2	.	CAWSVGGSGELFF	TGTGCCTGGAGTGTTGGGGGATCCGGGGAGCTGTTTTTT
TRBV28	many	TRBJ2-1	TRBD2	CASSSPNVGGEQFF	TGTGCCAGCAGTTCGCCGAATGTGGGGGGGGAGCAGTTCTTC
TRBV2	many	TRBJ2-4	TRBD2	CASSAGLAGRTIQYF	TGTGCCAGCAGCGCGGGACTAGCGGGCCGCACCATTCAGTACTTC
TRBV30	few	TRBJ2-6	.	CAWRRRGTGGNVLTF	TGTGCCTGGAGGAGGAGAGGGACTGGGGGCAACGTCCTGACTTTC
TRBV18	many	TRBJ1-1	TRBD1	CASSPPTGQGTEAFF	TGTGCCAGCTCACCACCGACGGGACAGGGGACTGAAGCTTTCTTT
TRBV5-1	many	TRBJ2-1	TRBD2	CASSQGLAGVWEQFF	TGCGCCAGCAGCCAGGGACTAGCGGGAGTTTGGGAGCAGTTCTTC
TRBV5-1	few	TRBJ1-2	.	CASSFTGANYGYTF	TGCGCCAGCAGCTTTACAGGCGCTAACTATGGCTACACCTTC
TRBV5-1	few	TRBJ2-3	.	CASTQSPPSTDTQYF	TGCGCCAGCACCCAATCACCCCCCAGCACAGATACGCAGTATTTT
TRBV9	many	TRBJ2-3	.	CASSVVGFTDTQYF	TGTGCCAGCAGCGTAGTGGGCTTTACAGATACGCAGTATTTT
TRBV7-9	.	TRBJ2-4	.	CASSYSGTENIQYF	TGTGCCAGCAGCTATAGCGGCACCGAAAACATTCAGTACTTC
TRBV10-2	many	TRBJ1-2	.	CASSESRYYGYTF	TGCGCCAGCAGTGAGTCGAGGTACTATGGCTACACCTTC
TRBV11-2	many	TRBJ1-1	.	CASSLGQITGPRGTEAFF	TGTGCCAGCAGCTTAGGCCAAATAACAGGACCCCGTGGCACTGAAGCTTTCTTT
TRBV6-1	many	TRBJ1-5	.	CASIEGDTSNQPQHF	TGTGCCAGCATCGAGGGGGACACTAGCAATCAGCCCCAGCATTTT
TRBV30	many	TRBJ2-7	.	CASGQSKGEQYF	TGTGCCTCAGGACAGAGTAAGGGGGAGCAGTACTTC
TRBV11-3	many	TRBJ2-5	TRBD2	CASSSTTSGKETQYF	TGTGCCAGCAGCTCCACGACTAGCGGGAAGGAGACCCAGTACTTC
TRBV7-9	.	TRBJ2-7	TRBD2	CASSLVGLAVPEQYF	TGTGCCAGCAGCTTAGTGGGACTAGCGGTGCCCGAGCAGTACTTC